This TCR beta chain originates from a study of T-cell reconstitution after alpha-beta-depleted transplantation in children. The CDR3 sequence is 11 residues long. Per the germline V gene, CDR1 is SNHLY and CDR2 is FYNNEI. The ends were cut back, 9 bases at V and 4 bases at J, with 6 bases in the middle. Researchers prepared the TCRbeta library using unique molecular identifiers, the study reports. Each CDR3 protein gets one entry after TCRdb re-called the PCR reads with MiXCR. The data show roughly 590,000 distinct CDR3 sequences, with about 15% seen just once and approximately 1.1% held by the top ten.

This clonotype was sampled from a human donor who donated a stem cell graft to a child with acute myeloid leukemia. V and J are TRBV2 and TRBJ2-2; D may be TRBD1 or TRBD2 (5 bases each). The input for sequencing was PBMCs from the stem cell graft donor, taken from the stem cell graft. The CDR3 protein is CARGVTGELFF. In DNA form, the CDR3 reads TGTGCCAGGGGGGTCACCGGGGAGCTGTTTTTT.